This T cell receptor (beta chain) is from a study of blood T cells in healthy people across ages. As for the study in general: About one barcoded beta molecule per two T cells was captured by template switching. Study-wide points: Estimated diversity that came from one million T cells was considered an underestimate. CMV status of donors was unknown, possibly confounding expanded clonotype changes.

V lost 4 bases, J lost 4 bases, and 14 bases lay in between. In germline, CDR1 is SGHRS, CDR2 YFSETQ. CDR3 length equals 14 residues. Of note for this clonotype: Its target is unknown.

Primed by a sample-barcoded 5' primer and a J-beta primer mix, a second PCR proceeded for roughly 6 to 12 cycles. TCRdb redid the calling of the 5' RACE reads with MiXCR, one entry per CDR3 protein. The sample has about a million distinct CDR3 sequences, roughly half seen once. The sequencing input was blood. This chain uses TRBV5-1 with TRBJ1-2, with D perhaps matching TRBD1 (5 bases). This clonotype was obtained from a woman aged 60-75 years in good health. The CDR3 DNA reads TGCGCCAGCAGCACCCGGGACGGACGCTATGGCTACACCTTC. Translated, it gives CASSTRDGRYGYTF.